Sequencing of this T cell receptor (beta chain) was carried out in a study of T-cell reconstitution after alpha-beta-depleted transplantation in children. General study results and limits: Hyperexpanded clones declined; after one year, newly produced T cells mostly supplied diversity. There were some patients whose high TCRbeta diversity at day 60 came from surviving recipient T cells and thymic progenitors. As was reported, about two months after transplant, alpha-beta T cells came from several hundred expanded graft clones.

In germline, CDR1 is SGHNT, CDR2 YYREEE (reference sequence). Trimming left V 4 bases short and J 0 bases short, with 13 bases between. The CDR3 loop spans 15 amino acids. Notes on this clonotype: The antigen remains undetermined.

Library preparation (for TCRbeta) was performed with unique molecular identifiers. TCRdb independently ran MiXCR on the PCR reads; one entry per CDR3 protein. Of about 90,000 distinct CDR3 sequences in the sample, roughly a sixth were seen once. The specimen comprised PBMCs, mostly from graft donor cells, sampled 180 days after TCRalphabeta/CD19-depleted stem cell transplant. The TCR originated in a male patient aged 2-15 years who had a stem cell transplant for acute lymphoblastic leukemia, so the T cells may come from the graft donor. The gene calls are TRBV5-4 and TRBJ2-5, with D possibly being TRBD1 (6 bases). The CDR3 is CASSPNTGNQETQYF. CDR3 DNA sequence: TGTGCCAGCAGCCCAAATACAGGGAACCAAGAGACCCAGTACTTC.